The 16 T cell receptor beta chains given below trace back to one sample, sequenced in a study of shared clonotypes between healthy human individuals. Only in-frame clones appear in the TCRdb table, and some are missing; sequencing was by immunoSEQ multiplex PCR. The sample carries a few million clones, about 94% recorded once. Sample: naive CD4+ T cells sorted from blood. Described subset: CD45RA+ positively selected. These receptors were collected from a man between 18 and 29 years old in good health.

The rearrangement joins TRBV23-1 to TRBJ1-5; TRBD1 is a possible D gene (5 bases). TRBV23-1 carries the ORF label, with uncertain function. The CDR3 is 17 amino acids. V was pared by 2 bases and J by 7 bases, with 21 bases between. The CDR3 region is CASSQIPPIAWGQPQHF. For the CDR3, the DNA is TGCGCCAGCAGTCAAATCCCACCGATTGCGTGGGGCCAGCCCCAGCATTTT.

As to this clone: This same CDR3 is encoded by further DNA sequences in the sample. The chain has TRBV11-3 and TRBJ1-1; possibly TRBD1 for D (6 bases). Germline V CDR1 and CDR2: SGHNT, YENEEA. Trimming took 2 bases from V and 5 from J, leaving 9 bases between them. This CDR3 contains 13 residues. Written as DNA, the CDR3 is TGTGCCAGCAGCTTAAGAGGGGGAACTGAAGCTTTCTTT. Encoded protein: CASSLRGGTEAFF.

The J gene is TRBJ2-3, the V gene TRBV6-1; D perhaps matches TRBD1 (6 bases). The CDR3 contains 15 residues. V lost 6 bases to trimming and J lost 0 bases, with 13 bases between them. CDR1 and CDR2 from the germline V gene are MNHNS and SASEGT. CDR3 nucleotide sequence: TGTGCCAGCAGCACAGGGCGTTATAGCACAGATACGCAGTATTTT. This encodes CASSTGRYSTDTQYF.

This chain connects TRBV4-1 to TRBJ1-4; 8 positions match TRBD1. In germline, CDR1 is MGHRA, CDR2 YSYEKL. The CDR3 extends over 17 amino acids. V was clipped by 4 bases and J by 6 bases; unmatched bases: 13. The CDR3 region has the DNA TGCGCCAGCAGCCCCATCGGGCCAGGACAGGGTGATGAAAAACTGTTTTTT. Translated: CASSPIGPGQGDEKLFF.

V and J are TRBV27 and TRBJ2-1; 8 nucleotides match TRBD2. The CDR3 runs 15 residues. After removal of 8 bases from V and 9 bases from J, the junction contained 15 bases not matched to a gene. Looked up from germline, CDR1 is MNHEY and CDR2 is SMNVEV (reference sequence). The CDR3 sequence is CASGGLAGLVAEQFF. CDR3 nucleotide sequence: TGTGCCAGCGGAGGACTAGCCGGGCTCGTAGCTGAGCAGTTCTTC.

This clone showed up just once. This sequence joins TRBV11-2 and TRBJ2-1; 8 bases align to TRBD1. Per germline, CDR1 SGHAT and CDR2 FQNNGV. The length of the CDR3 is 14 residues. Losses at the gene ends were 7 bases for V and 15 bases for J; bases not matched to a gene: 17. Written as DNA, the CDR3 is TGTGCCAGCACCCTTAGTTTAGGCGGACAGGGTAGGTTCTTC. Its protein product is CASTLSLGGQGRFF.

The V gene is TRBV29-1, the J gene TRBJ1-3; D gene uncertain. The V and J ends lost 6 bases and 0 bases respectively, with 9 bases between them. The CDR3 is 13 amino acids. The germline CDR1 and CDR2 sequences are SQVTM and ANQGSEA. CDR3 sequence: CSVTSDSGNTIYF. The CDR3 bases are TGCAGCGTGACCTCGGACTCTGGAAACACCATATATTTT.

The V and J genes are TRBV28 and TRBJ2-2; TRBD2 is a possible D gene (5 bases). This CDR3 contains 12 residues. Germline lookup yields CDR1 MDHEN and CDR2 SYDVKM. The V gene lost 1 base and the J gene lost 13 bases, with 10 bases spanning the gap. The CDR3 here is CASSLSRRGLFF. The CDR3 coding sequence is TGTGCCAGCAGTTTATCTCGTCGGGGGCTGTTTTTT.

The CDR3: CASSQEALETSEQYF. The CDR3 DNA follows: TGCGCCAGCAGCCAAGAAGCCCTTGAAACCTCCGAGCAGTACTTC. V gene TRBV4-3 combines with J gene TRBJ2-7; D remains unclear. V lost 0 bases and J lost 6, with 15 bases in between. The CDR3 loop spans 15 amino acids. Germline CDR1 is LGHNA and CDR2 is YSLEER.

The chain combines TRBV5-1 with TRBJ1-2, with D tentatively TRBD1 (6 bases). The CDR3 is 13 residues long. V dropped 0 bases and J dropped 7 bases, with 10 bases sitting between them. Germline CDR1 and CDR2: SGHRS and YFSETQ. The CDR3, as DNA: TGCGCCAGCAGCTTGGGACAGGCATCTGGCTACACCTTC. Translation gives CASSLGQASGYTF.

The chain recombines TRBV7-3 with TRBJ2-2, with a tentative D call TRBD2 (6 bases). The CDR3 spans 16 residues. Germline CDR1 SGHTA, CDR2 FQGTGA. Trimming pared 0 bases from V and 0 bases from J, leaving 8 bases between. The CDR3 nucleotides are TGTGCCAGCAGCTTAACCGGGGGATCGAACACCGGGGAGCTGTTTTTT. Translated: CASSLTGGSNTGELFF.

Here the CDR3 reads CASRESGSKNEQFF. CDR3 nucleotide sequence: TGTGCCAGCAGAGAAAGCGGGAGTAAGAATGAGCAGTTCTTC. J is TRBJ2-1 and V is TRBV6-6; 8 positions agree with TRBD2. The V and J ends lost 6 bases and 7 bases, in that order; junction bases with no gene match: 8. From germline, CDR1 is MNHNY and CDR2 SVGAGI (reference sequence). This CDR3 is built from 14 residues.

This chain connects TRBV6-6 to TRBJ2-3; D ambiguous. Germline V gene data show CDR1 as MNHNY and CDR2 as SVGAGI (reference sequence). V was trimmed by 7 bases and J by 0 bases, leaving 8 bases between them. This CDR3 has 13 residues. CDR3 residues: CASKLASTDTQYF. CDR3 sequence (DNA): TGTGCCAGCAAGTTGGCTAGCACAGATACGCAGTATTTT.

This chain connects TRBV7-2 to TRBJ2-7, with D unclear. Deletions cut 5 bases from V and 7 bases from J, with 9 bases between. Germline CDR1 reads SGHTA; CDR2 reads FQGNSA. This CDR3 has 11 amino acids. This CDR3 is CASSTGLEQYF. CDR3 nucleotide sequence: TGTGCCAGCAGCACCGGCCTGGAGCAGTACTTC. Full variable domain (remainder filled in from reference TRBV7-2 and TRBJ2-7): GAGVSQSPSNKVTEKGKDVELRCDPISGHTALYWYRQSLGQGLEFLIYFQGNSAPDKSGLPSDRFSAERTGGSVSTLTIQRTQQEDSAVYLCASSTGLEQYFGPGTRLTVT.

The V call is TRBV10-2, the J call TRBJ2-7; D is ambiguous. Germline CDR1 reads WSHSY; CDR2 reads SAAADI. V lost 6 bases, J lost 2 bases, and 8 bases lay in between. The CDR3 contains 12 residues. CDR3 in amino acids: CASRGIPYEQYF. The CDR3 DNA sequence: TGCGCCAGCAGAGGAATCCCCTACGAGCAGTACTTC.

The chain uses TRBV7-2 and TRBJ1-6, with a weak D call TRBD1 (5 bases). The germline V gene has CDR1 SGHTA and CDR2 FQGNSA. Trimming removed 5 bases at V and 0 bases at J, with 14 bases between. This CDR3 spans 17 amino acids. The CDR3 spells CASSVGWGNSYNSPLHF. CDR3 coding DNA: TGTGCCAGCAGCGTTGGTTGGGGCAACTCCTATAATTCACCCCTCCACTTT.